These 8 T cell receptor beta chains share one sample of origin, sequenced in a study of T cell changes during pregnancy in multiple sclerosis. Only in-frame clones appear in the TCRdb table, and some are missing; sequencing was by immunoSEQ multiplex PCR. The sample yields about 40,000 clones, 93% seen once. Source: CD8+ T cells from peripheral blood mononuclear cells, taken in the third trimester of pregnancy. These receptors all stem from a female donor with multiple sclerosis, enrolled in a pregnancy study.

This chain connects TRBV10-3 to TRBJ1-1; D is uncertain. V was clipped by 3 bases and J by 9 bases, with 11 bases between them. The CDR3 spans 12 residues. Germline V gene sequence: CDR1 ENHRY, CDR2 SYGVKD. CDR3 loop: CAISETGKQAFF. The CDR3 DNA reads TGTGCCATCAGTGAAACGGGAAAGCAAGCTTTCTTT.

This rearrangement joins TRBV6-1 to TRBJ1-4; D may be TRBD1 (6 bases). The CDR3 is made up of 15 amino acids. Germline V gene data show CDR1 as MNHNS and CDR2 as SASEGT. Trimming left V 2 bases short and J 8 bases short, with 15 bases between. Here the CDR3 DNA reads TGTGCCAGCAGTGAACCAGGGGTCTCCGGGGAAAAACTGTTTTTT. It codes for CASSEPGVSGEKLFF.

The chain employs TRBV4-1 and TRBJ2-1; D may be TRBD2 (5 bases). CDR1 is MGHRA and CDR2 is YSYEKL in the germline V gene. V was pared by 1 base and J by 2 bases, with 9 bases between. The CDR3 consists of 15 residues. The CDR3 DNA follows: TGCGCCAGCAGCCAAGGGACGGGGACCTACAATGAGCAGTTCTTC. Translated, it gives CASSQGTGTYNEQFF.

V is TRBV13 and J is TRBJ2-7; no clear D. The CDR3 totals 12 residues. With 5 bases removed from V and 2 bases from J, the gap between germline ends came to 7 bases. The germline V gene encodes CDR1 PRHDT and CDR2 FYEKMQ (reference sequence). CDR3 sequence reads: CASSPRTYEQYF. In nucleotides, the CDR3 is TGTGCCAGCAGCCCCAGGACCTACGAGCAGTACTTC.

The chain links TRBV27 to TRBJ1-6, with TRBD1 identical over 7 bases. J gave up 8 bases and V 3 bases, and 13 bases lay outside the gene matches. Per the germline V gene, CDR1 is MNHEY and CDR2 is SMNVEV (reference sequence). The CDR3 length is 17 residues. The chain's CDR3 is CASSFQNRGLVDSPLHF. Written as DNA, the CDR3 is TGTGCCAGCAGTTTCCAAAACAGGGGTCTGGTTGATTCACCCCTCCACTTT.

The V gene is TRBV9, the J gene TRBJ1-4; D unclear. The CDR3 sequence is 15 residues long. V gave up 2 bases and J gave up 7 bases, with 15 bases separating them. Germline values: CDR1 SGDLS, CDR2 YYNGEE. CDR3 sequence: CASSVAEGPGEKLFF. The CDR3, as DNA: TGTGCCAGCAGCGTGGCGGAGGGCCCCGGTGAAAAACTGTTTTTT.

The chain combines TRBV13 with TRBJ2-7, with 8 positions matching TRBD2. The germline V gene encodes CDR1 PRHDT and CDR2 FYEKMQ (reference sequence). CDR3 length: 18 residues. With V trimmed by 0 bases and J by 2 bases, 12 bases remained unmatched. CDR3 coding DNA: TGTGCCAGCAGCTTAGGCCTACGGGGGGGTGACCTGGCCTACGAGCAGTACTTC. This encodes CASSLGLRGGDLAYEQYF.

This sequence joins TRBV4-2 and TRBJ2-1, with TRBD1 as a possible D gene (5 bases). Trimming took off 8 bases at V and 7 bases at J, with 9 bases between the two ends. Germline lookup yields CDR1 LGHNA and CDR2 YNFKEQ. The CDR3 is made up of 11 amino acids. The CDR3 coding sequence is TGTGCCAGCGGTCGACAGAATGAGCAGTTCTTC. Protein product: CASGRQNEQFF.